This T cell receptor (beta chain) was recovered during a study of cytomegalovirus exposure and HLA in healthy donors. The primer mix had 60 Vbeta and 13 Jbeta primers. TCRdb keeps only in-frame clones here, not all; method: immunoSEQ multiplex PCR. The sample lists more than 140,000 clones, 60% to 80% seen once, with 0.5% to 0.85% in the top ten. The TCR originated in a male donor in good health and CMV-seronegative. The sequenced material came from PBMCs.

The CDR3: CASSWGTAAYEQYF. For the CDR3, the DNA is TGCGCCAGCAGCTGGGGGACAGCCGCCTACGAGCAGTACTTC. The gene calls are TRBV5-1 and TRBJ2-7, with 7 bases identical to TRBD1. This CDR3 contains 14 residues. From germline, CDR1 is SGHRS and CDR2 YFSETQ. Trimming removed 3 bases from V and 2 bases from J; junction bases left unmatched: 5.